This TCR beta chain was sequenced in a study of T cells after yellow fever vaccination. Study-level results: Abundant bulk-population clonotypes could contaminate the FACS-sorted repertoires.

With respect to this clonotype: Its cognate antigen is unknown.

V dropped 4 bases and J dropped 5; count of bases not matched to a gene: 4. This CDR3 spans 14 amino acids. Looked up from germline, CDR1 is SQVTM and CDR2 is ANQGSEA. A single record per CDR3 protein comes from TCRdb applying MiXCR to the 5' RACE reads. The repertoire holds about 260,000 distinct CDR3 sequences, with around 13% as singletons. The TCR originated in a young man who received the YFV17D yellow fever vaccine. This rearrangement joins TRBV29-1 to TRBJ2-3; 12 positions agree with TRBD2. Material: CD4+ T cells sorted from PBMCs, obtained 45 days after the yellow fever booster vaccination. CDR3 sequence: CSVVTSGSLDTQYF. In DNA, the CDR3 is TGCAGCGTTGTGACTAGCGGGAGTCTAGATACGCAGTATTTT.